The present T cell receptor (beta chain) was sequenced within a study of identifying expanded T cells in peripheral blood. Sequencing was performed with immunoSEQ multiplex PCR; in TCRdb, only in-frame clones are kept and a portion is missing. This table holds 95,000 to 100,000 clones, around nine tenths found once. Study-wide findings and caveats: About 1.2 clones differed between technical replicates, versus around 15 and 19 over time. Roughly two-week clone count variance significantly increased as total template count grew.

On this clone: Its antigen is still unknown.

Trimming shortened V by 2 bases and J by 5 bases, and 16 bases separated the two germline ends. CDR1 and CDR2 (germline): MRHNA, SNTAGT. The CDR3 is 15 amino acids. The chain employs TRBV6-4 and TRBJ2-7; D remains ambiguous. The sequenced sample consisted of blood. The clonotype was recovered from a person between 18 and 69 years old in good health. This CDR3 reads CASSDIRLRSHEQYF. The CDR3, as DNA: TGTGCCAGCAGTGACATAAGGTTACGGTCCCACGAGCAGTACTTC.